This TCR beta chain was recovered during a study of cytomegalovirus exposure and HLA in healthy donors. Background on the study: The approximately 610 first-cohort repertoires shared a platform with the 120 or so validation repertoires, as reported in a later analysis.

Produced via immunoSEQ multiplex PCR; TCRdb's table is partial and in-frame only. Of 65,000 or so clones in the sample, approximately 94% were seen once. Donors were drawn from the approximately 120-subject validation cohort, separate from the 666-subject first cohort. This CDR3 spans 15 amino acids. V gave up 1 base and J gave up 0 bases, with 5 bases separating them. CDR1 and CDR2 from the germline V gene are SGDLS and YYNGEE. Whole-study findings and limits: The TCR clusters that emerged in the first cohort tended, a later analysis found, to co-occur in the approximately 110 validation repertoires. Most TCRs appeared rarely, but some public TCRs recurred in many donors.

Concerning this clone: The antigen is unknown.

The chain recombines TRBV9 with TRBJ2-6; no clear D. This TCR came from a man aged 18 to 30 in good health and CMV-seropositive. Sequenced: PBMCs. CDR3 nucleotides: TGTGCCAGCAGCGTACTCCCCTCTGGGGCCAACGTCCTGACTTTC. This gives the protein CASSVLPSGANVLTF.